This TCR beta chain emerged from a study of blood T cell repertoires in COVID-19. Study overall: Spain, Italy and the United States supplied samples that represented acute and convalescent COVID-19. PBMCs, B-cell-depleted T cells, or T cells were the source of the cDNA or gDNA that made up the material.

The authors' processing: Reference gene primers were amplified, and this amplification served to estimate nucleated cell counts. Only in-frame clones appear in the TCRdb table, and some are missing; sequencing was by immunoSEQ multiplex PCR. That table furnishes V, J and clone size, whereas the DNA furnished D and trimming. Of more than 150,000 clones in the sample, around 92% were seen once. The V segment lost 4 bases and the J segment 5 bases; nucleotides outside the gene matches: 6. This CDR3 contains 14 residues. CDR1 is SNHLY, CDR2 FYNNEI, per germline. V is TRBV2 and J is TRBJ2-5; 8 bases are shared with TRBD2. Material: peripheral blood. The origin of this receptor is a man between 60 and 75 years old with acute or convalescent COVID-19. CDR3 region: CASSVGTSSETQYF. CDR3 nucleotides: TGTGCCAGCAGTGTCGGGACTAGTTCGGAGACCCAGTACTTC.